The clone carrying this T cell receptor (beta chain) was seen only a few times. Its antigen is as yet unknown. The data stem from a study of glioma-infiltrating T cells. Study summary: Dexamethasone exposure before glioma surgery was limited to six or fewer days. About one million peripheral T cells were targeted at 4.5- to 10-fold coverage. Study outcomes and limitations: Shared blood CDR3 signature motifs marked patients with low tissue-blood divergence. CDR3 overlap between tissue and blood was very small.

Amplification of TCR alpha and beta CDR3 regions from RNA used iRepertoire nested multiplex PCR. Each CDR3 protein gets one entry after TCRdb re-called the multiplex PCR reads with MiXCR. The sample holds more than 350,000 distinct CDR3 sequences; roughly two fifths are singletons and the top ten take around 12%. The clonotype was recovered from a human donor with low-grade glioma or glioblastoma, undergoing nonglioma brain surgery, or in good health (not recorded which). Specimen: glioma tissue, nonneoplastic brain tissue, or PBMCs (not recorded which).

CDR3 amino acids: CASSQDWTGNQPQHF. DNA of the CDR3: TGTGCCAGCAGCCAAGATTGGACGGGAAATCAGCCCCAGCATTTT. V usage is TRBV4-2 and J usage is TRBJ1-5; no clear D. Trimming left V 0 bases short and J 4 bases short, with 10 bases between. The CDR3 loop spans 15 amino acids. Germline V gives CDR1 LGHNA, CDR2 YNFKEQ.